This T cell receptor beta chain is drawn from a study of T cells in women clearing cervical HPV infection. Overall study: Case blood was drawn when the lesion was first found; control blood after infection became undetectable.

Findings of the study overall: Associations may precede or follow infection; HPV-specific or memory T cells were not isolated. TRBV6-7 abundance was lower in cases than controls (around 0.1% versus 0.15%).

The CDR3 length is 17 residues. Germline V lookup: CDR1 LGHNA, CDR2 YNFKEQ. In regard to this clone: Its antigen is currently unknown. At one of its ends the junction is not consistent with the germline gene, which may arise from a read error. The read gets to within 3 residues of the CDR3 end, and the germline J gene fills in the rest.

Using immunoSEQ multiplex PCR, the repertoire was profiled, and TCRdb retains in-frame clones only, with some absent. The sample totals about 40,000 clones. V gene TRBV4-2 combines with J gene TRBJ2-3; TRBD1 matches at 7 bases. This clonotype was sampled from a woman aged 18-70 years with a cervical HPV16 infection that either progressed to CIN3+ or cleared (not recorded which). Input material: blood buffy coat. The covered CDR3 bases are TGCGCCAGCAGCCAGGGAAGCTACAGGGGAAGCACAGATACG. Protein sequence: CASSQGSYRGSTDT. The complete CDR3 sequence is CASSQGSYRGSTDTQYF.